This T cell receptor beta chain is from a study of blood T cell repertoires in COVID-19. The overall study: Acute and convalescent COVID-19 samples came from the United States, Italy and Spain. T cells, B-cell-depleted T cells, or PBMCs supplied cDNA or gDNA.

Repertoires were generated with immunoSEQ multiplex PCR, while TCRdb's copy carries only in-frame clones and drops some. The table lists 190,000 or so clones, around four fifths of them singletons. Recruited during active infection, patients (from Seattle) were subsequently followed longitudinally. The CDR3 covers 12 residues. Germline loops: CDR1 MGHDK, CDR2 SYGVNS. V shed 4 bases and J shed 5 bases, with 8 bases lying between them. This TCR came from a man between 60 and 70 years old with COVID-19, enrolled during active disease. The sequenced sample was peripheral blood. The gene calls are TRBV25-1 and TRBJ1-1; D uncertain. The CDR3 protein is CASSGSRTEAFF. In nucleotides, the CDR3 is TGTGCCAGCAGTGGGAGCCGAACTGAAGCTTTCTTT.